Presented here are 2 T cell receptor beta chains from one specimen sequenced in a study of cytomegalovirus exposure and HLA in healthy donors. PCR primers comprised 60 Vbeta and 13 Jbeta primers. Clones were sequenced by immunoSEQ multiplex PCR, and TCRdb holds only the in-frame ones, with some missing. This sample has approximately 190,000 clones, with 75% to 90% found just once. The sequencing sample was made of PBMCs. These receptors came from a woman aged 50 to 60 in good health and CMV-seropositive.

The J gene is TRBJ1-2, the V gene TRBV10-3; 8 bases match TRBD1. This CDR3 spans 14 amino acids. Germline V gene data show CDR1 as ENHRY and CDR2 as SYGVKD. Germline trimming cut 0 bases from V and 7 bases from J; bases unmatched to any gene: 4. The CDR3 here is CAISESGQESGYTF. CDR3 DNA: TGTGCCATCAGTGAGTCGGGACAGGAGAGTGGCTACACCTTC.

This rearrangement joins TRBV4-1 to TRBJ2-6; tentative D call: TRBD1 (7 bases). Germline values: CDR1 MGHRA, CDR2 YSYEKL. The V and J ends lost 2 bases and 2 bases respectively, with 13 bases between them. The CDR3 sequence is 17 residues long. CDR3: CASSQSDREAGANVLTF. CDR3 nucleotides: TGCGCCAGCAGCCAATCCGACAGGGAGGCTGGGGCCAACGTCCTGACTTTC.